This T cell receptor (beta chain) was identified in a study of spatial heterogeneity in lung cancer. Notes on the study in general: Ubiquitous expanded tumor TCRs were observed in blood more at resection than follow-up.

The CDR3 has 16 amino acids. The V segment lost 0 bases and the J segment 2 bases; nucleotides outside the gene matches: 6. Germline assignment: CDR1 ENHRY and CDR2 SYGVKD. TCR cDNA molecules were tagged individually, and each one carried a unique molecular identifier. TCRdb used MiXCR to reprocess the 5' RACE reads, holding one entry per CDR3 protein. The sample has tens of thousands of distinct CDR3 sequences, around 6.7% seen once. Time point indicated: sample taken at primary tumor resection. Whole RNA was taken from tumor, nontumor lung or frozen PBMC; it was then sequenced unsorted. The donor group consisted of some 70 patients who had untreated, early-stage non-small cell lung cancer. This clonotype was detected many times. What it binds is not known.

The source is a female donor with early-stage non-small cell lung cancer. The genes are TRBV10-3 and TRBJ2-5, with 7 bases matching TRBD2. The sample in question was PBMCs, obtained at surgery. Written as DNA, the CDR3 is TGTGCCATCAGTGAGTCGGGCGGGGGAGCTCAAGAGACCCAGTACTTC. As protein: CAISESGGGAQETQYF.